Below are 2 T cell receptor beta chains sequenced from a single sample in a study of cytomegalovirus exposure and HLA in healthy donors. 60 Vbeta and 13 Jbeta primers were used in PCR. Sequencing used immunoSEQ multiplex PCR; TCRdb keeps in-frame clones, though not all of them. There are about 200,000 clones in the sample; 60% to 85% occur only once, and roughly 1.4% lies in the top ten. Sequencing was done on a sample of PBMCs. These receptors were taken from a girl between 5 and 17 years old in good health and CMV-seropositive.

The rearrangement links TRBV27 to TRBJ2-5, with 9 bases matching TRBD2. This CDR3 has 19 amino acids. The germline V gene has CDR1 MNHEY and CDR2 SMNVEV (reference sequence). The junction had 17 bases not matched to a gene; V was cut back by 2 bases and J by 4 bases. CDR3: CASSLRTGGGVAGRETQYF. Here the CDR3 DNA reads TGTGCCAGCAGTTTACGCACCGGCGGGGGGGTAGCGGGTAGAGAGACCCAGTACTTC.

V and J are TRBV6-6 and TRBJ1-4; possibly TRBD1 for D (5 bases). CDR3 size: 15 residues. Germline CDR1 and CDR2: MNHNY and SVGAGI (reference sequence). Trimming removed 5 bases at V and 5 bases at J, with 15 bases between. The CDR3 loop is CASSSIGGSNEKLFF. The CDR3 coding sequence is TGTGCCAGCAGTAGCATCGGGGGATCGAATGAAAAACTGTTTTTT.